These 26 T cell receptor beta chains originate from one sample sequenced in a study of T cell responses to AZD1222 COVID-19 vaccine. The data were produced by immunoSEQ multiplex PCR, yet TCRdb's version contains in-frame clones alone and is incomplete. The table records approximately 74,000 clones, roughly 90% of them present only once. The specimen was peripheral blood, collected on day 0 of AZD1222 vaccination. The source of these receptors is an adult in good health.

The chain carries TRBV11-1 and TRBJ2-7; TRBD2 matches 13 bases. Trimming cost V 4 bases and J 5 bases; bases outside gene matches: 8. The CDR3 sequence is 16 residues long. Looked up from germline, CDR1 is SGHAT and CDR2 is FQDESV (reference sequence). The chain's CDR3 is CASSSPGLAGFNEQYF. The CDR3 nucleotides are TGTGCCAGCAGCTCCCCGGGACTAGCGGGATTCAACGAGCAGTACTTC.

This rearrangement joins TRBV3-1 (or the pseudogene TRBV3-2) to TRBJ1-4, with a possible D match to TRBD1 (6 bases). Trimming shortened V by 4 bases and J by 3 bases, and 15 bases separated the two germline ends. The CDR3 is 16 amino acids. The germline V gene has CDR1 LGHDT and CDR2 YNNKEL (reference sequence). The CDR3 DNA reads as TGTGCCAGCAGCCCAGATACGGACAGTTCTAATGAAAAACTGTTTTTT. Its protein is CASSPDTDSSNEKLFF.

The chain links TRBV4-3 to TRBJ2-2; 10 bases are a match to TRBD1. This CDR3 is 14 amino acids long. The germline gives CDR1 LGHNA, CDR2 YSLEER. V gave up 3 bases and J gave up 8 bases; unmatched junction bases: 3. The CDR3 DNA reads TGCGCCAGCAGCCATGGGACAGGGGTTGGGGAGCTGTTTTTT. Protein sequence: CASSHGTGVGELFF.

The chain is built from TRBV5-1 and TRBJ2-1; 8 positions agree with TRBD1. The CDR3 covers 17 residues. Germline CDR1 and CDR2: SGHRS and YFSETQ. Losses at the gene ends were 0 bases for V and 2 bases for J; bases not matched to a gene: 7. CDR3 DNA: TGCGCCAGCAGCTTGGCCTGGCAGGGGGCGCCCTACAATGAGCAGTTCTTC. Its translation is CASSLAWQGAPYNEQFF.

The V gene is TRBV28, the J gene TRBJ1-3, with D maybe TRBD1 (6 bases). Germline loops: CDR1 MDHEN, CDR2 SYDVKM. V was cut by 5 bases and J by 4 bases, with 15 bases left in between. CDR3 length equals 15 residues. The CDR3 region has the DNA TGTGCCAGCAGTGACGGATCAGGGGCGGGAAACACCATATATTTT. Translating gives CASSDGSGAGNTIYF.

The genes are TRBV24-1 and TRBJ1-2, with a weak D call TRBD1 (6 bases). Trimming shortened V by 7 bases and J by 2 bases, and 7 bases separated the two germline ends. The length of the CDR3 is 12 residues. Germline assignment: CDR1 KGHDR and CDR2 SFDVKD. CDR3 sequence: CATRDRNYGYTF. The CDR3 DNA reads as TGTGCCACCAGGGACAGAAACTATGGCTACACCTTC.

This clone was counted between two and nine times. The chain employs TRBV7-2 and TRBJ2-3; 8 nucleotides agree with TRBD2. Germline V gene sequence: CDR1 SGHTA, CDR2 FQGNSA. The CDR3 covers 18 residues. V trimming: 1 base; J trimming: 2 bases; junction bases outside the gene matches: 11. The CDR3 DNA reads TGTGCCAGCAGCTTAGGTGTAGCGGGATCTACGAACACAGATACGCAGTATTTT. Translating gives CASSLGVAGSTNTDTQYF.

This clone was observed a single time. The chain carries TRBV7-3 and TRBJ2-5, with D possibly TRBD1 on 5 matching bases. This CDR3 has 15 residues. The V and J ends lost 3 bases and 5 bases respectively, with 16 bases between them. From germline, CDR1 is SGHTA and CDR2 FQGTGA. The CDR3 DNA sequence: TGTGCCAGCAGCTTGGGGTGGGGCTACGGTGAGACCCAGTACTTC. Residues: CASSLGWGYGETQYF.

This clone has more than one count but fewer than ten. The sample contains more than one DNA sequence encoding this CDR3. Written as DNA, the CDR3 is TGCAGTGCTAGGGGGACAGATACGCAGTATTTT. It yields the protein CSARGTDTQYF. The chain uses TRBV20-1 and TRBJ2-3; D gene unclear. The CDR3 is made up of 11 amino acids. V was shortened by 3 bases and J by 3 bases, with 4 bases between the two germline ends. Looked up from germline, CDR1 is DFQATT and CDR2 is SNEGSKA (reference sequence).

The CDR3 here is CASSQVGASYNEQFF. As DNA, the CDR3 is TGCGCCAGCAGCCAAGTAGGGGCATCCTACAATGAGCAGTTCTTC. The rearrangement links TRBV4-3 to TRBJ2-1; a weak D match, TRBD1 (5 bases). The CDR3 totals 15 residues. Germline values: CDR1 LGHNA, CDR2 YSLEER. The V and J ends lost 1 base and 1 base respectively, with 8 bases between them.

For the CDR3, the DNA is TGCAGCGGTGGGGTAGGAACCTACGAGCAGTACTTC. This encodes CSGGVGTYEQYF. The V and J genes are TRBV29-1 and TRBJ2-7, with no clear D. The CDR3 consists of 12 residues. V shed 7 bases and J shed 2 bases, with 12 bases lying between them. The germline gives CDR1 SQVTM, CDR2 ANQGSEA.

This chain uses TRBV28 with TRBJ2-7, with TRBD2 matching 10 bases. Germline trimming cut 8 bases from V and 1 base from J; bases unmatched to any gene: 2. CDR1 MDHEN and CDR2 SYDVKM come from the germline V gene. The CDR3 runs to 13 residues. This chain's CDR3 is CASVAGGSYEQYF. CDR3 DNA: TGTGCCAGCGTAGCGGGAGGTTCCTACGAGCAGTACTTC.

Only one count was recorded for this clone. CDR3 region: CASSLIPSGGFYNEQFF. Here the CDR3 DNA reads TGTGCCAGCAGTTTAATTCCCTCAGGGGGGTTCTACAATGAGCAGTTCTTC. This chain connects TRBV28 to TRBJ2-1, with D possibly matching TRBD1 (7 bases). V lost 2 bases and J 3 bases, leaving 17 bases between the germline ends. This CDR3 comprises 17 residues. CDR1 and CDR2 from the germline V gene are MDHEN and SYDVKM.

The chain recombines TRBV29-1 with TRBJ1-1; 9 nucleotides match TRBD1. The CDR3 sequence is 13 residues long. Trimming at V came to 5 bases and at J to 5 bases, leaving 6 bases not matched to a gene. Germline CDR1 reads SQVTM; CDR2 reads ANQGSEA. The CDR3 sequence is CSVKTGGNTEAFF. CDR3 in DNA: TGCAGCGTTAAGACAGGGGGAAATACTGAAGCTTTCTTT.

This chain links TRBV19 with TRBJ2-1; D assignment may be TRBD1 or TRBD2 (5 bases each). The germline CDR1 and CDR2 sequences are LNHDA and SQIVND (reference sequence). The CDR3 loop spans 13 amino acids. V dropped 5 bases and J dropped 8 bases, with 13 bases sitting between them. The CDR3 DNA sequence: TGTGCCAGTAGTCCCGGGACGAGAGATGAGCAGTTCTTC. Protein sequence: CASSPGTRDEQFF.

The rearrangement uses TRBV9 and TRBJ2-7; 10 nucleotides line up with TRBD2. Germline CDR1 SGDLS, CDR2 YYNGEE. The J segment lost 2 bases and the V segment lost 4 bases, leaving 6 bases of the junction unmatched. This CDR3 spans 15 amino acids. CDR3 sequence (DNA): TGTGCCAGCAGCCCTGGACTAGCGGAAGCCTACGAGCAGTACTTC. It specifies CASSPGLAEAYEQYF.

V is TRBV7-9 and J is TRBJ1-4; the D is unclear. Germline CDR1 is SEHNR and CDR2 is FQNEAQ (reference sequence). This CDR3 is built from 12 residues. Trimming removed 5 bases from V and 3 bases from J, with 4 bases in between. This CDR3 reads CASSRPNEKLFF. CDR3 DNA sequence: TGTGCCAGCAGCCGACCTAATGAAAAACTGTTTTTT.

This sequence joins TRBV7-2 and TRBJ2-7, with TRBD1 identical over 7 bases. The V segment lost 5 bases and the J segment 4 bases; nucleotides outside the gene matches: 5. CDR1 and CDR2 (germline): SGHTA, FQGNSA. CDR3 length equals 13 residues. The CDR3 DNA reads as TGTGCCAGCAGCCCCGGACAGGTTTACGAGCAGTACTTC. Translating gives CASSPGQVYEQYF.

V is TRBV7-9 and J is TRBJ2-5, with D perhaps TRBD1 (6 bases). Trimming stripped 5 bases from V and 3 bases from J, with 13 bases between. The CDR3 consists of 14 residues. CDR1 and CDR2 from the germline V gene are SEHNR and FQNEAQ (reference sequence). CDR3 DNA: TGTGCCAGCAGCCCACAGGGTTGGGAAGAGACCCAGTACTTC. This sequence encodes CASSPQGWEETQYF.

This chain joins TRBV5-6 and TRBJ1-1, with unresolved D. V was clipped by 4 bases and J by 6 bases, with 16 bases between them. The CDR3 totals 14 residues. The germline V gene has CDR1 SGHDT and CDR2 YYEEEE. Here the CDR3 DNA reads TGTGCCAGCAGCCGACTAGGCCACCACCCTGAAGCTTTCTTT. Its protein product is CASSRLGHHPEAFF.

This chain joins TRBV20-1 and TRBJ1-2; D is perhaps TRBD1 (5 bases). This CDR3 contains 14 residues. Trimming removed 3 bases at V and 5 bases at J, with 16 bases between. In germline, CDR1 is DFQATT, CDR2 SNEGSKA (reference sequence). CDR3 residues: CSASSGTDPYGYTF. In DNA form, the CDR3 reads TGCAGTGCTAGTAGCGGGACGGACCCTTATGGCTACACCTTC.

The chain employs TRBV24-1 and TRBJ2-2; 7 bases fit TRBD2. Germline loops: CDR1 KGHDR, CDR2 SFDVKD. The V and J ends lost 5 bases and 3 bases, in that order; junction bases with no gene match: 5. This CDR3 is built from 15 residues. In DNA form, the CDR3 reads TGTGCCACCAGTGTGCGGGAGCGGGACACCGGGGAGCTGTTTTTT. It codes for CATSVRERDTGELFF.

This chain joins TRBV9 and TRBJ2-7, with a weak D call TRBD2 (6 bases). Germline CDR1 and CDR2: SGDLS and YYNGEE. This CDR3 is 16 amino acids long. Trimming pared 0 bases from V and 3 bases from J, leaving 16 bases between. CDR3 DNA: TGTGCCAGCAGCGTAGACCTGGGGGGATTAGGCTACGAGCAGTACTTC. It translates to CASSVDLGGLGYEQYF.

This sequence joins TRBV15 and TRBJ2-3; no clear D gene. Trimming removed 3 bases at V and 5 bases at J, with 6 bases between. Germline V gene sequence: CDR1 LNHNV, CDR2 YYDKDF (reference sequence). The CDR3 runs to 12 residues. Here the CDR3 reads CATSSTGDTQYF. The CDR3 DNA follows: TGTGCCACCAGCAGTACGGGAGATACGCAGTATTTT. Full variable domain (remainder filled in from reference TRBV15 and TRBJ2-3): DAMVIQNPRYQVTQFGKPVTLSCSQTLNHNVMYWYQQKSSQAPKLLFHYYDKDFNNEADTPDNFQSRRPNTSFCFLDIRSPGLGDTAMYLCATSSTGDTQYFGPGTRLTVL.

V gene TRBV10-3 combines with J gene TRBJ1-1; D remains ambiguous. V was clipped by 0 bases and J by 1 base, with 3 bases between them. Germline V CDR1 and CDR2: ENHRY, SYGVKD. The CDR3 extends over 13 amino acids. The CDR3: CAISESQNTEAFF. The CDR3 DNA follows: TGTGCCATCAGTGAGTCTCAGAACACTGAAGCTTTCTTT.

The chain combines TRBV11-2 with TRBJ2-1; TRBD1 matches 9 bases. CDR3 length: 16 amino acids. The V segment lost 5 bases and the J segment 1 base; nucleotides outside the gene matches: 6. Germline V gene sequence: CDR1 SGHAT, CDR2 FQNNGV. The chain's CDR3 is CASSDTGTGSYNEQFF. The CDR3 DNA reads TGTGCCAGCAGCGACACCGGGACAGGGTCCTACAATGAGCAGTTCTTC.